Shown below are 24 T cell receptor beta chains from a single sample sequenced in a study. TCRdb fed the 5' RACE reads into MiXCR, producing one record per CDR3 protein. The sample has roughly 56,000 distinct CDR3 sequences, 25% to 35% seen once. Sequences were obtained from tumor-infiltrating naive CD4+ T cells sorted from the breast tumor. Specified subset: naive CD4+ T cells, CD4+CD45RA+CD25-. The receptors derive from a female donor with breast cancer.

This clonotype was detected ten times or more. In nucleotides, the CDR3 is TGTGCCAGCAGCATGACCGGTAACACCGGGGAGCTGTTTTTT. Amino acid sequence: CASSMTGNTGELFF. V is TRBV9 and J is TRBJ2-2, with D hard to call. Looked up from germline, CDR1 is SGDLS and CDR2 is YYNGEE. The CDR3 spans 14 residues. Deletions cut 4 bases from V and 2 bases from J, with 9 bases between.

This clonotype occurred many times. V usage is TRBV29-1 and J usage is TRBJ2-7; 8 nucleotides match TRBD2. Looked up from germline, CDR1 is SQVTM and CDR2 is ANQGSEA. This CDR3 is built from 15 residues. The trim removed 1 base at V and 0 bases at J, leaving 5 bases unmatched. The CDR3 sequence is CSVEGLAPDSYEQYF. The CDR3 bases are TGCAGCGTTGAAGGACTAGCGCCCGACTCCTACGAGCAGTACTTC.

This clonotype has more than one count but fewer than ten. The rearrangement uses TRBV2 and TRBJ1-1; the D is unclear. The CDR3 consists of 13 residues. V was pared by 4 bases and J by 5 bases, with 11 bases between. Germline-derived CDR1 and CDR2 are SNHLY and FYNNEI. CDR3: CASSVGAGTEAFF. CDR3 DNA sequence: TGTGCCAGCAGTGTTGGTGCGGGTACTGAAGCTTTCTTT.

The chain employs TRBV4-2 and TRBJ2-1; D ambiguous. The length of the CDR3 is 17 residues. The V gene lost 5 bases and the J gene lost 4 bases, with 21 bases spanning the gap. From germline, CDR1 is LGHNA and CDR2 YNFKEQ. For the CDR3, the DNA is TGTGCCAGCAGCTCGACCGGCCAGTCTTTCAAATACAATGAGCAGTTCTTC. This codes for CASSSTGQSFKYNEQFF.

This clonotype was counted between two and nine times. V and J are TRBV20-1 and TRBJ1-2, with 7 bases fitting TRBD1. J gave up 8 bases and V 3 bases, and 6 bases lay outside the gene matches. The CDR3 contains 12 residues. Germline lookup yields CDR1 DFQATT and CDR2 SNEGSKA (reference sequence). This chain's CDR3 is CSASDDREGYTF. The CDR3, as DNA: TGCAGTGCTAGTGATGACAGGGAAGGCTACACCTTC.

This clonotype occurred a few times. The chain joins TRBV20-1 to TRBJ1-6, with D unresolved. V lost 1 base, J lost 7 bases, and 11 bases lay in between. The CDR3 is 14 amino acids. Per germline, CDR1 DFQATT and CDR2 SNEGSKA (reference sequence). The chain's CDR3 is CSARVQVRNSPLHF. The CDR3 DNA sequence: TGCAGTGCTAGAGTGCAGGTTCGGAATTCACCCCTCCACTTT.

The genes are TRBV7-2 and TRBJ1-5; D is perhaps TRBD1 (5 bases). The CDR3 has 16 amino acids. Trimming shortened V by 5 bases and J by 6 bases, and 20 bases separated the two germline ends. Germline CDR1 reads SGHTA; CDR2 reads FQGNSA. The CDR3 here is CASSLGGGGESQPQHF. The CDR3 DNA follows: TGTGCCAGCAGCCTGGGGGGGGGTGGCGAAAGTCAGCCCCAGCATTTT.

The CDR3 DNA is TGTGCCAGCAAGCTTATTCCTAGCGGGCCTAGGGACACCGGGGAGCTGTTTTTT. Residues: CASKLIPSGPRDTGELFF. This chain links TRBV7-6 with TRBJ2-2; 8 bases align to TRBD2. With V trimmed by 7 bases and J by 3 bases, 16 bases remained unmatched. Germline V gene lookup returns CDR1 SGHVS and CDR2 FNYEAQ. The length of the CDR3 is 18 residues.

The chain carries TRBV4-3 and TRBJ1-2, with D possibly TRBD1 on 6 matching bases. V was clipped by 1 base and J by 4 bases, with 13 bases between them. This CDR3 spans 15 amino acids. CDR1 and CDR2 from the germline V gene are LGHNA and YSLEER. As DNA, the CDR3 is TGCGCCAGCAGCCAAGGGATGGACAGTCTCTATGGCTACACCTTC. Protein: CASSQGMDSLYGYTF.

This clonotype was found once. V gene TRBV27 combines with J gene TRBJ1-1; D is undetermined. Germline lookup yields CDR1 MNHEY and CDR2 SMNVEV (reference sequence). V lost 3 bases to trimming and J lost 4 bases, with 9 bases between them. This CDR3 region has 13 residues. For the CDR3, the DNA is TGTGCCAGCAGTTTTTGGGCGAGCACTGAAGCTTTCTTT. It codes for CASSFWASTEAFF.

The rearrangement links TRBV12-5 to TRBJ2-3; weak D call: TRBD1 (6 bases). The germline V gene has CDR1 LGHNT and CDR2 FRNRAP. V lost 4 bases and J lost 6, with 20 bases in between. This CDR3 comprises 16 residues. The DNA for the CDR3 is TGTGCTAGTGGTTCCCCGGCCGGGACACGAGAGGATACGCAGTATTTT. Translating it yields CASGSPAGTREDTQYF. Looking up the rest from reference TRBV12-5 and TRBJ2-3 gives the full variable domain: DARVTQTPRHKVTEMGQEVTMRCQPILGHNTVFWYRQTMMQGLELLAYFRNRAPLDDSGMPKDRFSAEMPDATLATLKIQPSEPRDSAVYFCASGSPAGTREDTQYFGPGTRLTVL.

For this clonotype: One end of the junction does not line up with germline, which may come from a read error. The chain carries TRBV12-3 or TRBV12-4 and TRBJ1-1; TRBD1 might be the D (6 bases). This CDR3 has 11 residues. The CDR3 sequence is CASSSRGEREF. The CDR3 DNA follows: TGTGCCAGCAGCTCGAGGGGGGAACGGGAATTT.

The chain carries TRBV4-1 and TRBJ2-5; 15 positions agree with TRBD2. J lost 7 bases, V lost 2 bases, and 8 bases had no gene match. This CDR3 spans 17 amino acids. The V gene's germline CDR1 is MGHRA and CDR2 YSYEKL. The CDR3 bases are TGCGCCAGCAGCCAAATAGGACTAGCGGGAGGGCGAGGGACCCAGTACTTC. Encoded protein: CASSQIGLAGGRGTQYF.

On this clonotype: An end of the junction does not agree with germline; a read error may underlie this. V gene TRBV20-1 combines with J gene TRBJ2-2; 12 bases are a match to TRBD2. CDR1 DFQATT and CDR2 SNEGSKA come from the germline V gene (reference sequence). The CDR3 spans 16 residues. CDR3: CSAASGRAMGTGGLFF. CDR3 in DNA: TGCAGTGCTGCTAGCGGGAGGGCCATGGGGACCGGGGGGCTGTTTTTT.

In its sample, this clonotype was seen a few times. CDR3 region: CASSVSGYGYTF. In DNA form, the CDR3 reads TGTGCCAGCAGCGTAAGCGGATATGGCTACACCTTC. The chain uses TRBV9 and TRBJ1-2, with unresolved D. The CDR3 loop spans 12 amino acids. Per germline, CDR1 SGDLS and CDR2 YYNGEE. The ends were cut back, 1 base at V and 5 bases at J, with 6 bases in the middle.

The J gene is TRBJ1-4, the V gene TRBV5-1; D gene ambiguous. Per the germline V gene, CDR1 is SGHRS and CDR2 is YFSETQ. The CDR3 is 13 amino acids. V lost 0 bases and J 4 bases, leaving 4 bases between the germline ends. This CDR3 reads CASSLGGNEKLFF. CDR3 in DNA: TGCGCCAGCAGCTTGGGTGGTAATGAAAAACTGTTTTTT.

Concerning this clonotype itself: A much larger clone lies one base from this, so it may be a read error. The chain joins TRBV20-1 to TRBJ2-5; 8 bases align to TRBD2. Germline V gene data show CDR1 as DFQATT and CDR2 as SNEGSKA (reference sequence). The CDR3 totals 15 residues. The trim removed 2 bases at V and 6 bases at J, leaving 11 bases unmatched. This CDR3 is CSARYGLAGFKTQYF. In nucleotides, the CDR3 is TGCAGTGCTAGATACGGCCTAGCGGGTTTTAAGACCCAGTACTTC.

There are a few counts of this clonotype. V gene TRBV20-1 combines with J gene TRBJ1-3, with 8 positions matching TRBD1. The trim removed 3 bases at V and 4 bases at J, leaving 8 bases unmatched. CDR3 length: 15 amino acids. The germline gives CDR1 DFQATT, CDR2 SNEGSKA (reference sequence). CDR3 sequence (DNA): TGCAGTGCTAGGATCCAGGGGGCGGCAGGAAACACCATATATTTT. It yields the protein CSARIQGAAGNTIYF.

With respect to this clonotype: The CDR3 ends on some other residue instead of the conserved phenylalanine or tryptophan, so this is likely a read error. This chain uses TRBV27 with TRBJ2-1, with D perhaps TRBD2 (5 bases). The CDR3 is made up of 17 amino acids. Germline CDR1 reads MNHEY; CDR2 reads SMNVEV (reference sequence). Deletions cut 0 bases from V and 2 bases from J, with 14 bases between. The CDR3 nucleotides read TGTGCCAGCAGTTTATCGATTGAGGGTATGACCTACAATGAGCAGTTCCTC. Translated: CASSLSIEGMTYNEQFL.

Only a few counts were recorded for this clonotype. The chain has TRBV5-1 and TRBJ2-1, with D tentatively TRBD2 (6 bases). The CDR3 spans 15 residues. Trimming removed 0 bases from V and 7 bases from J, with 14 bases in between. CDR1 SGHRS and CDR2 YFSETQ come from the germline V gene. CDR3 protein: CASSLDLASVNEQFF. The DNA of the CDR3 is TGCGCCAGCAGCTTGGATCTTGCTAGCGTTAATGAGCAGTTCTTC.

The rearrangement joins TRBV20-1 to TRBJ2-6, with D unclear. The CDR3 covers 14 residues. The germline V gene encodes CDR1 DFQATT and CDR2 SNEGSKA (reference sequence). Trimming cost V 3 bases and J 2 bases, with 8 bases left between them. The CDR3 sequence is CSARGGTGANVLTF. The CDR3 DNA reads TGCAGTGCTAGGGGTGGGACTGGGGCCAACGTCCTGACTTTC.

The chain has TRBV7-9 and TRBJ1-3; D may be TRBD1 (6 bases). The CDR3 extends over 15 amino acids. CDR1 SEHNR and CDR2 FQNEAQ come from the germline V gene (reference sequence). V lost 5 bases and J 4 bases, leaving 15 bases between the germline ends. Here the CDR3 DNA reads TGTGCCAGCAGCCTCACACTGGGGGCCGGAAACACCATATATTTT. It is translated as CASSLTLGAGNTIYF.

The chain is built from TRBV5-1 and TRBJ1-2, with TRBD1 matching over 9 bases. The CDR3 length is 14 residues. From germline, CDR1 is SGHRS and CDR2 YFSETQ. The ends lost 4 bases at V and 8 bases at J; junction bases unmatched: 9. This chain's CDR3 is CASSPPGQGVGYTF. In nucleotides, the CDR3 is TGCGCCAGCAGCCCCCCGGGACAGGGAGTCGGCTACACCTTC.

The rearrangement links TRBV20-1 to TRBJ2-1; TRBD2 might be the D (6 bases). The V gene's germline CDR1 is DFQATT and CDR2 SNEGSKA (reference sequence). Trimming took 3 bases from V and 7 from J, leaving 13 bases between them. The CDR3 is 13 amino acids. For the CDR3, the DNA is TGCAGTGCTAGTCGGGGGATGTGGAATGAGCAGTTCTTC. Amino acids: CSASRGMWNEQFF.